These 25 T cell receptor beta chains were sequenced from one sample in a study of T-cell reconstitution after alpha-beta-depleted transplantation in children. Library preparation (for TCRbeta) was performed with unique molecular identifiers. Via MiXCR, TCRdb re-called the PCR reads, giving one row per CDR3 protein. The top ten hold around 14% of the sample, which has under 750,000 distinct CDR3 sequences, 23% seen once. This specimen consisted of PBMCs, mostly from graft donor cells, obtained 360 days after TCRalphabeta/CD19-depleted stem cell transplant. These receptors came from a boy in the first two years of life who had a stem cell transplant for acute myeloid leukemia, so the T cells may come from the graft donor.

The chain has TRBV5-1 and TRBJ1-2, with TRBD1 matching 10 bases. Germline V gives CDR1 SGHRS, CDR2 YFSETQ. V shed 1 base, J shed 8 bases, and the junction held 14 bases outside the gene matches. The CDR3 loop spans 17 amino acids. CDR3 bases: TGCGCCAGCAGCTTGCCCCAACTTACCGGGACAGGGGCCGGCTACACCTTC. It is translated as CASSLPQLTGTGAGYTF.

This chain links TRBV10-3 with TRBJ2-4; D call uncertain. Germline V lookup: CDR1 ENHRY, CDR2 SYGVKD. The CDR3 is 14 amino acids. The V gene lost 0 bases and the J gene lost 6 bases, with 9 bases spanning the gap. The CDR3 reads CAISESPDLNIQYF. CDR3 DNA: TGTGCCATCAGTGAGTCCCCGGACCTAAACATTCAGTACTTC.

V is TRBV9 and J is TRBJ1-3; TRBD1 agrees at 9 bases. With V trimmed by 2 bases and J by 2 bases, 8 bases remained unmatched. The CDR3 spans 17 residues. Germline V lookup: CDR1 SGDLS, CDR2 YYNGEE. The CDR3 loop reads CASSVVDRGRAGNTIYF. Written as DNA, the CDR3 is TGTGCCAGCAGCGTGGTGGACAGGGGTAGGGCTGGAAACACCATATATTTT.

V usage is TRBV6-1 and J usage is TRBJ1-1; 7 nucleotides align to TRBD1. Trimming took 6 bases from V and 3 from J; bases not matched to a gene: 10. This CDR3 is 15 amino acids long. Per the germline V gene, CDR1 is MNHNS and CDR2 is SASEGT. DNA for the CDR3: TGTGCCAGCAGCACCGCGGACAGGCTGGACACTGAAGCTTTCTTT. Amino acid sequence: CASSTADRLDTEAFF.

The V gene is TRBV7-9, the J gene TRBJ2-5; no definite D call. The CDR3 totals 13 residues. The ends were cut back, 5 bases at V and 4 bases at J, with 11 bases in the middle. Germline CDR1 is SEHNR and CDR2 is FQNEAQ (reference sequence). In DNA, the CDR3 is TGTGCCAGCAGCCCGGTCGTATTAGAGACCCAGTACTTC. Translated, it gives CASSPVVLETQYF.

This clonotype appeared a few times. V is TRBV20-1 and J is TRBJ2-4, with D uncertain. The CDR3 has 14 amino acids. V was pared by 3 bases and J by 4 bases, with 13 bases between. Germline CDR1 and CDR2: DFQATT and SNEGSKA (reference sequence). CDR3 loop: CSASNPKSKNIQYF. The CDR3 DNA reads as TGCAGTGCTAGTAACCCCAAAAGTAAAAACATTCAGTACTTC.

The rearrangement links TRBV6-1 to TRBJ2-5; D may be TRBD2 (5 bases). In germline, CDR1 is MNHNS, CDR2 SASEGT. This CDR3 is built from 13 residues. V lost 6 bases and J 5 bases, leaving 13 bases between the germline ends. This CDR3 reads CASSRSPGETQYF. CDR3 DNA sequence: TGTGCCAGCAGCAGGTCTCCGGGGGAGACCCAGTACTTC.

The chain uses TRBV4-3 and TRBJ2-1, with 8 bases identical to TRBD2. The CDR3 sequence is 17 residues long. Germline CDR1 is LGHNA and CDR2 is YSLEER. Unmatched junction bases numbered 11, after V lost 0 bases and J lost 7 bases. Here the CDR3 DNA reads TGCGCCAGCAGCCAAGATTTCCAGCGGGGGTCTTGGAATGAGCAGTTCTTC. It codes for CASSQDFQRGSWNEQFF.

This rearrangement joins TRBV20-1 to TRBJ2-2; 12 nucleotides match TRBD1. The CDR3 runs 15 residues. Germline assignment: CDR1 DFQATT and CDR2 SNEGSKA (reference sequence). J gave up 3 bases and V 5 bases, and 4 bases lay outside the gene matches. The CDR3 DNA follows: TGCAGTGCTCCGGGACAGGGGGCAGACACCGGGGAGCTGTTTTTT. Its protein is CSAPGQGADTGELFF.

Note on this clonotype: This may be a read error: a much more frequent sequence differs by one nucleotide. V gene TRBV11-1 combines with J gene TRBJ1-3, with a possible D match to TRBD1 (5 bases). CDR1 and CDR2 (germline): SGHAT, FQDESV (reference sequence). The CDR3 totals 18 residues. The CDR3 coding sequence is TGTGCCAGCAGCTTAGCGCTCGGGGACCGAAGCTCTCGAAACACCATATATTTT. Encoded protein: CASSLALGDRSSRNTIYF.

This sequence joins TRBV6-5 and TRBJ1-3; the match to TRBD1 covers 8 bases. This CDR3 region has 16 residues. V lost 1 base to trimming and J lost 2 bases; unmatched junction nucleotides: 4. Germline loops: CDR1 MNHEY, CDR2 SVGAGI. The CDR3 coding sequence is TGTGCCAGCAGTTACTTACAGGGGGAAGCTGGAAACACCATATATTTT. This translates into CASSYLQGEAGNTIYF.

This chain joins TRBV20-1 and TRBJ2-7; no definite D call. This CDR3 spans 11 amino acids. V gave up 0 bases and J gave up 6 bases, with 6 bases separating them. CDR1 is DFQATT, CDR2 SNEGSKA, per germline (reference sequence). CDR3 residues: CSARDDAEQYF. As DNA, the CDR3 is TGCAGTGCTAGAGATGACGCCGAGCAGTACTTC.

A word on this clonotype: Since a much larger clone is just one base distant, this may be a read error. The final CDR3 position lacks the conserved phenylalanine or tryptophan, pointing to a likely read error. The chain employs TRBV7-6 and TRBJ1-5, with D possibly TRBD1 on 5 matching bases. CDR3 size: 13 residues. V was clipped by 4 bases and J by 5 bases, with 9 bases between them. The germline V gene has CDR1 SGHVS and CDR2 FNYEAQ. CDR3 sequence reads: CASSYDRHQPQHL. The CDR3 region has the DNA TGTGCCAGCAGCTACGACAGACATCAGCCCCAGCATTTA.

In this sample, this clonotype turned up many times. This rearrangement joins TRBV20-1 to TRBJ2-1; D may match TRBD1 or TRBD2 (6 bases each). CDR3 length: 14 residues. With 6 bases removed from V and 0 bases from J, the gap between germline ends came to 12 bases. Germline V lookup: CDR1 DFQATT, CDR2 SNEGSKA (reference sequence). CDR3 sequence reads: CSADGGSSYNEQFF. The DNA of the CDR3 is TGCAGTGCGGACGGGGGCAGCTCCTACAATGAGCAGTTCTTC.

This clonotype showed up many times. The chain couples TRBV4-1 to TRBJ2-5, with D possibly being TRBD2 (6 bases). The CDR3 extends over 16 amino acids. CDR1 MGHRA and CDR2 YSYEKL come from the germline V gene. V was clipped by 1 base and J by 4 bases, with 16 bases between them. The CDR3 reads CASSQVGWGGRETQYF. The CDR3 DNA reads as TGCGCCAGCAGCCAAGTCGGGTGGGGAGGTAGAGAGACCCAGTACTTC.

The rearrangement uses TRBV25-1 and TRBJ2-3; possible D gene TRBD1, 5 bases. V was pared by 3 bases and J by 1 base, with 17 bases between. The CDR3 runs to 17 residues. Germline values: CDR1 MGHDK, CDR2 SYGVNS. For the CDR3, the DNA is TGTGCCAGCAGTGATTTCCAAACAGGTCCTGGCACAGATACGCAGTATTTT. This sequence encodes CASSDFQTGPGTDTQYF.

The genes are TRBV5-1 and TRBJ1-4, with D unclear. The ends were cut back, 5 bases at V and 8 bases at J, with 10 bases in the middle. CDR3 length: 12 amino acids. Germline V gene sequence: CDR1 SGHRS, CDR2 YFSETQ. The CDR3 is CASRSSAEKLFF. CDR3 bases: TGCGCCAGCAGGAGCAGTGCAGAAAAACTGTTTTTT.

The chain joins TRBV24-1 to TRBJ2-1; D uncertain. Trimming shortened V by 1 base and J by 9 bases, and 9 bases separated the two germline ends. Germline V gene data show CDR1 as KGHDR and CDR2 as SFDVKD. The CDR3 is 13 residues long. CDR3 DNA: TGTGCCACCAGTGATTTTCGGAAGGGTGAGCAGTTCTTC. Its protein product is CATSDFRKGEQFF.

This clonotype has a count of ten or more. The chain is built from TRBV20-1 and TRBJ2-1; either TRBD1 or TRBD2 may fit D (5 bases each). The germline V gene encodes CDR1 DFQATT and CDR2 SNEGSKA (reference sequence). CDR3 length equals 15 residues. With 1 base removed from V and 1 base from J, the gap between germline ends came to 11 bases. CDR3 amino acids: CSARATRGSYNEQFF. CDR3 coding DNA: TGCAGTGCTAGAGCAACTAGGGGTTCCTACAATGAGCAGTTCTTC.

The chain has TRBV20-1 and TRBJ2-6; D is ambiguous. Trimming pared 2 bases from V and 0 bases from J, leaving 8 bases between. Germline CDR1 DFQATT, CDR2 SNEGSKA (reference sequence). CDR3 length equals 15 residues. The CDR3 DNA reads TGCAGTGCTAGACAGCCGAGCTCTGGGGCCAACGTCCTGACTTTC. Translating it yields CSARQPSSGANVLTF.

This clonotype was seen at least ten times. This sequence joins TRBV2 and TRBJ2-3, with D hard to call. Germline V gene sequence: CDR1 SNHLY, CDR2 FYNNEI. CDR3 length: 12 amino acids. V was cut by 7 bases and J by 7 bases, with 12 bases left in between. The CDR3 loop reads CASTGDTYTQYF. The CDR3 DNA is TGTGCCAGCACGGGCGACACCTATACGCAGTATTTT. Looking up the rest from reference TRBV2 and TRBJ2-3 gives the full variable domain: EPEVTQTPSHQVTQMGQEVILRCVPISNHLYFYWYRQILGQKVEFLVSFYNNEISEKSEIFDDQFSVERPDGSNFTLKIRSTKLEDSAMYFCASTGDTYTQYFGPGTRLTVL.

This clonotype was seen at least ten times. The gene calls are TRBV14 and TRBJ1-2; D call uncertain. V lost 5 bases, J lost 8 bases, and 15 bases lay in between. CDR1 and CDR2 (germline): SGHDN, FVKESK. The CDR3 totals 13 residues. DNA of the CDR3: TGTGCCAGCAGCTCGGCCTGGAATGGGGGCTACACCTTC. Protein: CASSSAWNGGYTF.

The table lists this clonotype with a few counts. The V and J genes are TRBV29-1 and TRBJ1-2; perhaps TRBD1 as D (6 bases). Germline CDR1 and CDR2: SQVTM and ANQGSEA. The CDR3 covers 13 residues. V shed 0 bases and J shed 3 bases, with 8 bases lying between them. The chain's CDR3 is CSVEDWTDYGYTF. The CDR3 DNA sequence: TGCAGCGTTGAAGACTGGACAGACTATGGCTACACCTTC.

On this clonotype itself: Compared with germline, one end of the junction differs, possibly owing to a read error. CDR3: CSWTGPFTDTQYF. CDR3 nucleotides: TGTTCCTGGACGGGACCATTTACAGATACGCAGTATTTT. This chain connects TRBV30 to TRBJ2-3; D may be TRBD1 or TRBD2 (5 bases each). The germline V gene encodes CDR1 GTSNPN and CDR2 SVGIG (reference sequence). The CDR3 length is 13 residues.

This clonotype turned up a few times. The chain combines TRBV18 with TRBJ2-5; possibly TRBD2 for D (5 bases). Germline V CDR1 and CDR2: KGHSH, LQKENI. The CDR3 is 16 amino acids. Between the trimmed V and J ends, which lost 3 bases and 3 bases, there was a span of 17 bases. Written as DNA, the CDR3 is TGTGCCAGCTCACCGAAACGCACTAGTCCCGAAGAGACCCAGTACTTC. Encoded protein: CASSPKRTSPEETQYF.